The rows below give T cell receptor beta chains drawn from one sample of a study of Graves' ophthalmopathy and Graves' hyperthyroidism. TCRdb processed the multiplex PCR reads anew with MiXCR; each CDR3 protein has one entry. The sample lists 200,000 to 250,000 distinct CDR3 sequences, less than 55% occurring once. Sample: peripheral blood. The receptors stem from an adult man with Graves' ophthalmopathy. Both conserved end residues are part of each CDR3.

v_gene: TRBV29-1
CDR3aa: CSVVAGNTGELFF

v_gene: TRBV25-1
CDR3aa: CASRLDEQYF

v_gene: TRBV20-1
CDR3aa: CSARGSGAYEQYF

v_gene: TRBV25-1
CDR3aa: CASSEGGIGYEQYF

v_gene: TRBV13
CDR3aa: CASSFRGGSLRETQYF

v_gene: TRBV28
CDR3aa: CASSFPGARNTEAFF

v_gene: TRBV29-1
CDR3aa: CSVCLINSYEQYF

v_gene: TRBV2
CDR3aa: CASKLTPSGGEETQYF

v_gene: TRBV10-3
CDR3aa: CAISGGRPEAFF

v_gene: TRBV7-9
CDR3aa: CASSYRGMNTEAFF

v_gene: TRBV10-3
CDR3aa: CAISEEGNSGYTF

v_gene: TRBV7-6
CDR3aa: CASSRGRTPGANVLTF

v_gene: TRBV12-3/TRBV12-4
CDR3aa: CATSGGSTDTQYF

v_gene: TRBV5-6
CDR3aa: CASSLYRTSGQETQYF

v_gene: TRBV7-2
CDR3aa: CASSLDRSGGASDTQYF

v_gene: TRBV7-6
CDR3aa: CASSWELSYEQYF

v_gene: TRBV2
CDR3aa: CAGTGTAYGYTF

v_gene: TRBV14
CDR3aa: CASSRGVGWEQYF

v_gene: TRBV29-1
CDR3aa: CSVDEGAVGANVLTF

v_gene: TRBV20-1
CDR3aa: CSASFPYEETQYF

v_gene: TRBV24-1
CDR3aa: CATSVGSGIHSDTQYF

v_gene: TRBV14
CDR3aa: CASSPTRTGELFF

v_gene: TRBV11-2
CDR3aa: CASSSKPAGELFF

v_gene: TRBV24-1
CDR3aa: CATSDRTSGSQETQYF

v_gene: TRBV7-9
CDR3aa: CASSLALRDRGSIMRQPQHF

v_gene: TRBV7-2
CDR3aa: CASSPLGESAQYF

v_gene: TRBV12-3/TRBV12-4
CDR3aa: CASSPWTGDGLDEQYF

v_gene: TRBV5-4
CDR3aa: CASTGQAPYEQYF

v_gene: TRBV12-3/TRBV12-4
CDR3aa: CASSRRQGSYGYTF

v_gene: TRBV29-1
CDR3aa: CSVEDDGMETQYF